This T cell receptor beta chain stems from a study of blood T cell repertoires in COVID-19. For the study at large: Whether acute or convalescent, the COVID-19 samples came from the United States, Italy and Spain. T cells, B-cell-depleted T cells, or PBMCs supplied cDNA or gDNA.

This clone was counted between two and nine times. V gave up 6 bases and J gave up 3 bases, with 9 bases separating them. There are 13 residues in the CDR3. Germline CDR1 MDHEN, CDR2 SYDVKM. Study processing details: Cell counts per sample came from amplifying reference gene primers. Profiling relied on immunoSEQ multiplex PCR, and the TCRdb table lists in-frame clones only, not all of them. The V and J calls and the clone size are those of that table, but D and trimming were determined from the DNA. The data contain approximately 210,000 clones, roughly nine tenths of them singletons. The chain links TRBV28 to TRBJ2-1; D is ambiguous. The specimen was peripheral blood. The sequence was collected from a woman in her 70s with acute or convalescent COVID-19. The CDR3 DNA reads TGTGCCAGCAGGTCTGGGCGCTACAATGAGCAGTTCTTC. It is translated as CASRSGRYNEQFF. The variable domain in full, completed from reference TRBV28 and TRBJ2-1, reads DVKVTQSSRYLVKRTGEKVFLECVQDMDHENMFWYRQDPGLGLRLIYFSYDVKMKEKGDIPEGYSVSREKKERFSLILESASTNQTSMYLCASRSGRYNEQFFGPGTRLTVL.